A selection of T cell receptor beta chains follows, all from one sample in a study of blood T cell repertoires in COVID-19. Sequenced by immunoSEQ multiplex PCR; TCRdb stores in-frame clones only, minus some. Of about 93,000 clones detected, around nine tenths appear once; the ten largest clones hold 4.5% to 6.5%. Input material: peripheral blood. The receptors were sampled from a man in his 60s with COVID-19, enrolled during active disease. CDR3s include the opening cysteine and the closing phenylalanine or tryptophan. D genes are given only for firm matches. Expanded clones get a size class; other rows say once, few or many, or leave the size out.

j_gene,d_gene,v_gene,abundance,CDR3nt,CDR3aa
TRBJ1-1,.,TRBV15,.,TGTGCCACCAGCAGAGATTTTGGCAACACTGAAGCTTTCTTT,CATSRDFGNTEAFF
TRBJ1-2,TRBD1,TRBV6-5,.,TGTGCCAGCAGCGGGACAGGGGGCGACTATGGCTACACCTTC,CASSGTGGDYGYTF
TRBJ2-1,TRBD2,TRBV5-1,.,TGCGCCAGCAGCTTGAGGCTGCGGGAGGGCTTGAATGAGCAGTTCTTC,CASSLRLREGLNEQFF
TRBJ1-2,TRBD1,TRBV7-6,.,TGTGCCAGCAGCTTAGGACGACAGGGGCTTAACTATGGCTACACCTTC,CASSLGRQGLNYGYTF
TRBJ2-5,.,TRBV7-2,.,TGTGCCAGCAGCTTCGGGTACGAGACCCAGTACTTC,CASSFGYETQYF
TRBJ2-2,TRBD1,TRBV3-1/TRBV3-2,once,TGTGCCAGCAGCCAGGGACAGGGGGCCGGGGAGCTGTTTTTT,CASSQGQGAGELFF
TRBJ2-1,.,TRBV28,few,TGTGCCAGCAGTTTGGGCAGAACGACATCTGAGCAGTTCTTC,CASSLGRTTSEQFF
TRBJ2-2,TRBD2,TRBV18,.,TGTGCCAGCTCACCACCCGGGACTAGCGGGGAGCTGTTTTTT,CASSPPGTSGELFF
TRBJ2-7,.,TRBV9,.,TGTGCCAGCAGCCCCGGGACACTCCCAGAGAACGAGCAGTACTTC,CASSPGTLPENEQYF
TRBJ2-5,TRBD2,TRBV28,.,TGTGCCAGCAGTTCTGGACTAGCGAGACAAGAGACCCAGTACTTC,CASSSGLARQETQYF
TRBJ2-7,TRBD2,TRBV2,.,TGTGCCAGCAGTGCGACTAGCGGGGACTCTTACGAGCAGTACTTC,CASSATSGDSYEQYF
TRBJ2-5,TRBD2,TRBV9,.,TGTGCCAGCAGCGCGGGAGGTGGGGAAATCGGGGAGACCCAGTACTTC,CASSAGGGEIGETQYF
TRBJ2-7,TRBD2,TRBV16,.,TGTGCCAGCAGCCCGAATGGGGTAGAGCGGGAGGTTGGCTACGAGCAGTACTTC,CASSPNGVEREVGYEQYF
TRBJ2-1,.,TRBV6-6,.,TGTGCCAGCAGAGCCACTGGTGTCAATGAGCAGTTCTTC,CASRATGVNEQFF
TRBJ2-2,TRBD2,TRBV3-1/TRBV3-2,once,TGTGCCAGCAGCCAAACTAGCGGGAGAAACACCGGGGAGCTGTTTTTT,CASSQTSGRNTGELFF
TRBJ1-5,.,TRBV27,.,TGTGCCAGCAGTTTACAGGGGCAACTGCAGCCCCAGCATTTT,CASSLQGQLQPQHF
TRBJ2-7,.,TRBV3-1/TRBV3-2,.,TGTGCCAGCAGCCAAGATCCCGGTTCCTACGAGCAGTACTTC,CASSQDPGSYEQYF
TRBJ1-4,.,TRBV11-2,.,TGTGCCAGCAGTCGATTAGTAGGCGGGGGGGCCTCTGAAAAACTGTTTTTT,CASSRLVGGGASEKLFF
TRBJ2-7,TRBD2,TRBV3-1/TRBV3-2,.,TGTGCCAGCAGCCGGACTAGCGGGGACTACGAGCAGTACTTC,CASSRTSGDYEQYF
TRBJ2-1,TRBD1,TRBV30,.,TGTGCCCTTAAATGGGACAGGGCACCCGCGGGCGGGTTCTTC,CALKWDRAPAGGFF
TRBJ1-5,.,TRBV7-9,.,TGTGCCAGCAGCTCAGGGGATCAGCCCCAGCATTTT,CASSSGDQPQHF
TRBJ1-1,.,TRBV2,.,TGTGCCAGCAGTGACAAACAGGCAAACACTGAAGCTTTCTTT,CASSDKQANTEAFF
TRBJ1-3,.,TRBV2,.,TGTGCCAGCAGTTCCGAGACACCGAGCTCTGGAAACACCATATATTTT,CASSSETPSSGNTIYF
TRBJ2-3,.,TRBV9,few,TGTGCCAGCAGCGTAGGGGCTAGCGGCACAGATACGCAGTATTTT,CASSVGASGTDTQYF
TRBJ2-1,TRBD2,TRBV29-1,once,TGCAGCGTTGAACGAGCGTCTAGCGGCTCCCCCAATGAGCAGTTCTTC,CSVERASSGSPNEQFF
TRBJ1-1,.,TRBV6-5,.,TGTGCCAGCAGTTACTCAGGGACAAACGAAGCTTTCTTT,CASSYSGTNEAFF
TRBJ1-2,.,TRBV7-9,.,TGTGCCAGCAGCTTAGTTTCTGAGTACAGGGAATATGGCTACACCTTC,CASSLVSEYREYGYTF
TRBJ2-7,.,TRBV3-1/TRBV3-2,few,TGTGCCAGCAGTCGACGGGGGACCTACGAGCAGTACTTC,CASSRRGTYEQYF
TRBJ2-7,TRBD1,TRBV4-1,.,TGCGCCAGCAGCCATTCCCTTGAACAGGGGCCACACTACGAGCAGTACTTC,CASSHSLEQGPHYEQYF
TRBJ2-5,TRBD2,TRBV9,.,TGTGCCAGCAGCGTAGTACCTAGCGGGAGGGCCGGGGAGACCCAGTACTTC,CASSVVPSGRAGETQYF
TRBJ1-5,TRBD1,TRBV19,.,TGTGCCAGTAGTACCGGGACAGCCGCTAATCAGCCCCAGCATTTT,CASSTGTAANQPQHF
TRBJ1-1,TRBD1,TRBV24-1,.,TGTGCCACCAGTGATGTGCAGGGGGCCAAGGGCACTGAAGCTTTCTTT,CATSDVQGAKGTEAFF
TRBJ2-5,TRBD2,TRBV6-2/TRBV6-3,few,TGTGCCAGCAGTTCGGGACTAGCGGGGTCATTACCATTCCAAGAGACCCAGTACTTC,CASSSGLAGSLPFQETQYF
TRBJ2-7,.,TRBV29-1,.,TGCAGCGTGACACAAACCTACGAGCAGTACTTC,CSVTQTYEQYF
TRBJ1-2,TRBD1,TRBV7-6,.,TGTGCCAGCAGCTTAGAGACAGGGGCAGGTGGCTACACCTTC,CASSLETGAGGYTF
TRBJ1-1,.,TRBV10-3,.,TGTGCCATGTCACCGGGACAAAACACTGAAGCTTTCTTT,CAMSPGQNTEAFF
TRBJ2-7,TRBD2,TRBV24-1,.,TGTGCCACCAGTGATTCCACCGGGACTAGCAGCCCCTACGAGCAGTACTTC,CATSDSTGTSSPYEQYF
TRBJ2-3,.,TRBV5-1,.,TGCGCCAGCAGCTTGGGATATCGGGGGAGCACAGATACGCAGTATTTT,CASSLGYRGSTDTQYF
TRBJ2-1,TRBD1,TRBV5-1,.,TGCGCCAGCAGCTTGGTTGGGACAGGTCATGGCAATGAGCAGTTCTTC,CASSLVGTGHGNEQFF
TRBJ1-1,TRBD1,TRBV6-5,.,TGTGCCAGCAGTTACTCGAGGACAGGGGAGAAAGCTTTCTTT,CASSYSRTGEKAFF